This T cell receptor (beta chain) is from a study of low-dose radiotherapy and immunotherapy resistance in tumors. On the study more broadly: It was 1 Gy per fraction every two weeks that Cohort 2 received, adding up to 13 Gy over 26 weeks. On an every-two-weeks schedule, patients received intravenous nivolumab 240 mg, along with ipilimumab 1 mg/kg every six weeks. Study patients were administered oral aspirin at 300 mg daily for four cycles from cycle 1 day 1.

By share, this clonotype ranks as large (0.1 to 1%). Stated time point: after trial treatment. Treatment denoted: LDRT plus nivolumab, ipilimumab, low-dose cyclophosphamide and aspirin (RACIN trial). Both TCRalpha and TCRbeta chains were reverse transcribed with V-gene-specific primers. A constant-region primer paired with the V-primer adapter amplified TCRs over approximately 18 PCR cycles. TCRdb reprocessed the reads with MiXCR, giving one entry per CDR3 protein. The sample holds just over 90,000 distinct CDR3 sequences, under 25% seen once. V was shortened by 1 base and J by 10 bases, with 6 bases between the two germline ends. This CDR3 spans 11 amino acids. Germline values: CDR1 SGHRS, CDR2 YFSETQ.

Sequenced material: PBMCs, taken after low-dose radiotherapy plus immunotherapy. The origin of this receptor is a female donor with ovarian cancer. The V and J genes are TRBV5-1 and TRBJ2-1; unclear D gene. CDR3 residues: CASSLSVEQFF. The CDR3 DNA sequence: TGCGCCAGCAGCTTGTCCGTCGAGCAGTTCTTC.